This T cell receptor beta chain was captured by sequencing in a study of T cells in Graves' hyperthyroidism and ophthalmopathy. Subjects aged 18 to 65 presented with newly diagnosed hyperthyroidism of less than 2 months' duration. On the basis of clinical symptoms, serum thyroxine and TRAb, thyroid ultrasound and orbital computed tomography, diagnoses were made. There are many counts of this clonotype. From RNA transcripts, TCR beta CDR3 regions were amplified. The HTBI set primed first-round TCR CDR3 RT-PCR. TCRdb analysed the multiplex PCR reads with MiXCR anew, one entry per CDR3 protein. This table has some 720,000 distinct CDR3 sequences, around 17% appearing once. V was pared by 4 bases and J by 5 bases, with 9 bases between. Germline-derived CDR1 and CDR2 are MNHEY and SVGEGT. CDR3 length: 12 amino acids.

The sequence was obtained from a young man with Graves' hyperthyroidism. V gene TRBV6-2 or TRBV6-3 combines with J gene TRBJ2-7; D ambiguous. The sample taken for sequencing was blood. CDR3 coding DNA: TGTGCCAGCAGTTCAAGGCTCCACGAGCAGTACTTC. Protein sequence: CASSSRLHEQYF.